Each of the 25 T cell receptor beta chains below was sequenced from the same sample in a study of tissue T cells after allogeneic stem cell transplantation. Some clones are missing from TCRdb's copy, which holds only in-frame ones; the method was immunoSEQ multiplex PCR. Of 4,000 to 4,500 clones listed, about 45% were seen once; the top ten hold around 33%. Time point of the sample: mouse harvest day 14 after allogeneic transplant. The graft held 10^6 splenic CD5+ T cells and 10^7 T-cell-depleted bone marrow cells. Sequencing used lymph node tissue. These receptors originate from a female BALB/c mouse given C57BL/6 T cells with graft-versus-host disease after an allogeneic hematopoietic cell transplant.

This clone came up a few times. Gene names are mouse gene names. The CDR3 goes on 1 residue after the read ends, and that part is filled in from the germline J gene. The chain has TRBV23 and TRBJ2-1; TRBD2 is the table's D call, not checked against the DNA. Per the germline V gene, CDR1 is KGHTA and CDR2 is FQNQQP. The CDR3 totals 14 residues. The CDR3 sequence: CSSSRTGGHAEQFF. CDR3 DNA, as far as it was read: TGCTCCAGCAGTCGGACTGGGGGGCATGCTGAGCAGTTC. The whole variable domain, filled in from reference TRBV23 and TRBJ2-1, reads DAAVTQKPRYLIKMKGQEAEMKCIPEKGHTAVFWYQQKQSKELKFLIYFQNQQPLDQIDMVKERFSAVCPSSSLCSLGIRTCEAEDSALYLCSSSRTGGHAEQFFGPGTRLTVL.

In its sample, this clone is medium-sized. The germline and genes are mouse ones. The CDR3 end falls 1 residue outside the read, so it is completed with the germline J gene. The chain is built from TRBV26 and TRBJ1-3; D ambiguous. The V end lost 4 bases, the J end lost 0 bases, and 7 bases lay between the germline ends. CDR3 length: 14 amino acids. Per the germline V gene, CDR1 is KGHPV and CDR2 is FQNQEV (reference sequence). This CDR3 is CASSPTPSGNTLYF. The sequenced CDR3 bases are TGTGCCAGCAGTCCCACCCCTTCTGGAAATACGCTCTAT.

About this clone: Genes and germline are mouse. The read halts 1 residue ahead of the CDR3 end, with the missing end drawn from the germline J gene. This chain links TRBV13-2 with TRBJ2-2; 9 positions agree with TRBD1. CDR3 size: 15 residues. J gave up 6 bases and V 3 bases, and 6 bases lay outside the gene matches. Germline V lookup: CDR1 NNHNN, CDR2 SYGAGS (reference sequence). The sequenced part of the CDR3 DNA is TGTGCCAGCGGTGCCGACAGGGGGAGGGCCGGGCAGCTCTAC. Its protein product is CASGADRGRAGQLY. From start to end, the CDR3 is CASGADRGRAGQLYF.

This clone showed up just a few times. Gene names are the mouse ones. The read stops 1 residue short of the end of the CDR3; the missing end is completed from the germline J gene. This rearrangement joins TRBV4 to TRBJ1-3, with D unresolved. Germline lookup yields CDR1 LGHDT and CDR2 YNNKQL (reference sequence). V lost 5 bases and J lost 1, with 6 bases in between. The CDR3 has 13 amino acids. The CDR3 sequence: CASSPMSGNTLYF. CDR3 bases read: TGTGCCAGCAGCCCAATGTCTGGAAATACGCTCTAT.

A word on this clone: Mouse names are used for the genes. The read ends 1 residue before the CDR3 terminus; that terminus is restored from the germline J gene. This chain connects TRBV31 to TRBJ2-2; a weak D match, TRBD2 (7 bases). The germline V and J ends were trimmed by 0 bases and 2 bases, with 10 bases remaining between them. The CDR3 loop spans 15 amino acids. Germline V gives CDR1 GKSSPN, CDR2 SITVG. This CDR3 is CAWSLLGGNTGQLYF. The DNA read from the CDR3 is TGTGCCTGGAGTCTATTGGGGGGCAACACCGGGCAGCTCTAC.

This clone was counted once. Gene names are the mouse ones. The CDR3 end lies 1 residue beyond the end of the read and is filled in from the germline J gene. The V call is TRBV31, the J call TRBJ2-4; 8 bases match TRBD2. The CDR3 spans 16 residues. Trimming at V came to 0 bases and at J to 1 base, leaving 6 bases not matched to a gene. Germline CDR1 reads GKSSPN; CDR2 reads SITVG. The DNA read from the CDR3 is TGTGCCTGGAGTCTATCTGGGGGGCGGGGTCAAAACACCTTGTAC. It codes for CAWSLSGGRGQNTLY. The whole CDR3 protein is CAWSLSGGRGQNTLYF.

With respect to this clone: Compared with germline, one end of the junction differs, possibly owing to a read error. Gene names are mouse gene names. Sequencing ends 1 residue short of the CDR3 end; the germline J gene provides the rest. This chain links TRBV4 with TRBJ1-5; D unclear. CDR1 is LGHDT and CDR2 is YNNKQL in the germline V gene (reference sequence). This CDR3 spans 13 amino acids. CDR3 loop: CASSSTFNEAPLF. CDR3 DNA, as far as it was read: TGTGCCAGCAGCTCAACATTCAACGAGGCTCCGCTT.

Notes on this clone: Gene names are mouse gene names. Read coverage stops 1 residue before the CDR3 terminus; the germline J gene supplies the remainder. The chain is built from TRBV12-2 and TRBJ2-5, with 13 bases fitting TRBD2. This CDR3 has 15 residues. CDR1 is SGHLS, CDR2 HYDKME, per germline. Trimming cost V 1 base and J 6 bases; bases outside gene matches: 3. CDR3 sequence reads: CASSLGTGGDDTQYF. CDR3 DNA (partial): TGTGCCAGCTCTCTAGGGACTGGGGGGGACGACACCCAGTAC.

Notes on this clone: Genes and germline are mouse. The read ends 1 residue before the CDR3 terminus; that terminus is restored from the germline J gene. This rearrangement joins TRBV13-3 to TRBJ2-4; D assignment may be TRBD1 or TRBD2 (5 bases each). The CDR3 length is 14 residues. Germline CDR1 reads NNHDY; CDR2 reads SYVADS. The ends were cut back, 2 bases at V and 0 bases at J, with 7 bases in the middle. The CDR3 sequence is CASSEGASQNTLYF. The covered CDR3 bases are TGTGCCAGCAGTGAAGGGGCTAGTCAAAACACCTTGTAC.

In its sample, this clone was seen a few times. Any gene name here is a mouse gene name. The read terminates 1 residue before the CDR3 end, so the remaining end is supplied by the germline J gene. This chain uses TRBV16 with TRBJ1-1, with D maybe TRBD1 (6 bases). Trimming stripped 3 bases from V and 0 bases from J, with 8 bases between. The V gene's germline CDR1 is SGHSA and CDR2 FRNQAP. The CDR3 runs to 14 residues. CDR3 bases read: TGTGCAAGCAGCTTGGGACACTCAAACACAGAAGTCTTC. Its protein product is CASSLGHSNTEVF. In full, the CDR3 reads CASSLGHSNTEVFF.

In the case of this clone: Gene names are the mouse ones. The read ends 1 residue early relative to the CDR3; the germline J gene fills the gap. The gene calls are TRBV12-2 and TRBJ2-7, with 10 positions matching TRBD2. Trimming took 0 bases from V and 0 from J; bases not matched to a gene: 7. Per germline, CDR1 SGHLS and CDR2 HYDKME. The CDR3 runs to 17 residues. Partial CDR3 DNA: TGTGCCAGCTCTCTCGGGGACTGGGGTTCTAGCTCCTATGAACAGTAC. Residues: CASSLGDWGSSSYEQY. The whole CDR3 sequence reads CASSLGDWGSSSYEQYF.

Turning to this clone: The gene names here belong to mouse. The CDR3 sequence: CASSLTGAAEQFF. The part of the CDR3 DNA that was read is TGTGCCAGCAGTCTCACAGGGGCCGCTGAGCAGTTC. The gene calls are TRBV26 and TRBJ2-1; 7 nucleotides line up with TRBD1. The sequence runs out 1 residue before the end of the CDR3; the remainder is reconstructed from the germline J gene. Germline V gene lookup returns CDR1 KGHPV and CDR2 FQNQEV (reference sequence). Losses at the gene ends were 3 bases for V and 7 bases for J; bases not matched to a gene: 3. The CDR3 loop spans 13 amino acids.

This clone was counted only a few times. Mouse germline and gene names are used. The CDR3 end falls 1 residue outside the read, so it is completed with the germline J gene. The chain recombines TRBV13-3 with TRBJ2-5, with 8 bases lining up with TRBD1. The J segment lost 3 bases and the V segment lost 3 bases, leaving 0 bases of the junction unmatched. Looked up from germline, CDR1 is NNHDY and CDR2 is SYVADS. CDR3 length: 13 amino acids. CDR3 loop: CASSGTGQDTQYF. CDR3 bases read: TGTGCCAGCAGTGGGACAGGGCAAGACACCCAGTAC. The whole variable domain, remainder taken from reference TRBV13-3 and TRBJ2-5, is EAAVTQSPRSKVAVTGGKVTLSCHQTNNHDYMYWYRQDTGHGLRLIHYSYVADSTEKGDIPDGYKASRPSQENFSLILELASLSQTAVYFCASSGTGQDTQYFGPGTRLLVL.

This clone was detected a few times. Mouse germline and gene names are used. The read finishes 1 residue shy of the CDR3 end, and the germline J gene is used to complete it. This rearrangement joins TRBV16 to TRBJ2-7, with D possibly TRBD2 on 6 matching bases. Germline values: CDR1 SGHSA, CDR2 FRNQAP. V was cut by 3 bases and J by 7 bases, with 10 bases left in between. The CDR3 totals 12 residues. This CDR3 is CASSLGGGEQYF. The sequenced CDR3 bases are TGTGCAAGCAGCTTGGGGGGAGGAGAACAGTAC. Supplemented by reference TRBV16 and TRBJ2-7, the full variable domain reads NAGVIQTPRHKVTGKGQEATLWCEPISGHSAVFWYRQTIVQGLEFLTYFRNQAPIDDSGMPKERFSAQMPNQSHSTLKIQSTQPQDSAVYLCASSLGGGEQYFGPGTRLTVL.

This clone was seen a few times. Mouse gene names and germline throughout. The CDR3 is cut off 1 residue early in the read; its end comes from the germline J gene. The genes are TRBV3 and TRBJ2-4; D is undetermined. Germline loops: CDR1 SNHLY, CDR2 FYNGKV (reference sequence). This CDR3 contains 12 residues. Deletions cut 4 bases from V and 0 bases from J, with 2 bases between. CDR3 region: CASSSSQNTLYF. CDR3 DNA, as far as it was read: TGTGCCAGCAGCTCTAGTCAAAACACCTTGTAC.

As concerns this clone: Gene labels here are mouse ones. The read finishes 1 residue shy of the CDR3 end, and the germline J gene is used to complete it. V usage is TRBV4 and J usage is TRBJ2-4; no clear D gene. V gave up 3 bases and J gave up 5 bases, with 9 bases separating them. This CDR3 has 13 amino acids. Germline assignment: CDR1 LGHDT and CDR2 YNNKQL (reference sequence). This CDR3 reads CASSYPGGNTLYF. The part of the CDR3 DNA that was read is TGTGCCAGCAGCTATCCGGGTGGAAACACCTTGTAC.

This clone was recorded a few times. Mouse germline and gene names are used. The read ends 1 residue early relative to the CDR3; the germline J gene fills the gap. The chain recombines TRBV19 with TRBJ2-1; TRBD1 matches at 8 bases. V lost 5 bases and J lost 0; bases outside the gene matches: 7. Germline CDR1 and CDR2: FNHDT and SITEND (reference sequence). The CDR3 is 16 amino acids. The CDR3 DNA, read in part, is TGTGCCAGCAGCCGAGGACAGGGCCCTAACTATGCTGAGCAGTTC. It specifies CASSRGQGPNYAEQF. In full, the CDR3 is CASSRGQGPNYAEQFF.

This clone was seen a few times. Mouse names are used for the genes. The CDR3 goes on 1 residue after the read ends, and that part is filled in from the germline J gene. The chain recombines TRBV19 with TRBJ1-5; no definite D call. The V gene lost 2 bases and the J gene lost 4 bases, with 4 bases spanning the gap. CDR3 size: 12 residues. Germline V gives CDR1 FNHDT, CDR2 SITEND (reference sequence). CDR3 sequence: CASSIGNQAPLF. The covered CDR3 bases are TGTGCCAGCAGTATTGGGAACCAGGCTCCGCTT.

This clone is large in the sample. Genes and germline are mouse. The read terminates 1 residue ahead of where the CDR3 ends, so the germline J gene completes it. The rearrangement joins TRBV26 to TRBJ2-7; 8 bases line up with TRBD1. J was trimmed by 7 bases and V by 3 bases; bases with no gene match: 2. The CDR3 spans 12 residues. Germline CDR1 KGHPV, CDR2 FQNQEV (reference sequence). CDR3 protein: CASSLNRGEQYF. CDR3 bases read: TGTGCCAGCAGTCTTAACAGGGGGGAACAGTAC.

This clone has just a few counts. Each gene name is a mouse one. The CDR3 end falls 1 residue outside the read, so it is completed with the germline J gene. This chain links TRBV2 with TRBJ2-5; 11 bases agree with TRBD2. The trim removed 0 bases at V and 3 bases at J, leaving 2 bases unmatched. The length of the CDR3 is 16 residues. In germline, CDR1 is LGHNA, CDR2 YSYQKL. The sequenced CDR3 bases are TGTGCCAGCAGCCAAGAAGACTGGGGGGGACAAGACACCCAGTAC. It is translated as CASSQEDWGGQDTQY. In full, the CDR3 is CASSQEDWGGQDTQYF.

About this clone: All gene names here are mouse names. Read data end 1 residue before the CDR3 end; the end is taken from the germline J gene. The genes are TRBV16 and TRBJ2-7; 9 bases align to TRBD2. This CDR3 has 14 amino acids. J gave up 7 bases and V 1 base, and 5 bases lay outside the gene matches. Germline V gene lookup returns CDR1 SGHSA and CDR2 FRNQAP. The CDR3 sequence: CASSLVGGANEQYF. Partial CDR3 DNA: TGTGCAAGCAGCTTAGTTGGGGGGGCGAACGAACAGTAC.

A remark on this clone: One junction end does not reproduce the germline sequence, and a read error may be involved. Gene and germline names: mouse. The read ends 1 residue shy of where the CDR3 ends; the end is completed using the germline J gene. The genes are TRBV16 and TRBJ1-3; the match to TRBD1 covers 10 bases. The CDR3 loop spans 16 amino acids. Germline V gives CDR1 SGHSA, CDR2 FRNQAP. CDR3 bases read: TGTGCAACCAGCTCGACCGGGACAGGGGCTCGAGATACGCTCTAT. Protein product: CATSSTGTGARDTLY. The complete CDR3 sequence is CATSSTGTGARDTLYF.

Details on this clone: Any gene name here is a mouse gene name. The read falls 1 residue short of the CDR3 end, and the missing part is taken from the germline J gene. The chain couples TRBV12-2 to TRBJ1-6; 10 nucleotides agree with TRBD1. TRBJ1-6 is identified as an open reading frame with a role that is uncertain. The V gene end was trimmed by 0 bases and the J gene end by 7 bases; junction bases not matched to a gene: 2. Germline CDR1 is SGHLS and CDR2 is HYDKME. The CDR3 is 15 amino acids. The sequenced CDR3 bases are TGTGCCAGCTCTCTCGACAGGGGGCGGAATTCGCCCCTCTAC. This gives the protein CASSLDRGRNSPLY. The complete CDR3 sequence is CASSLDRGRNSPLYF.

Points on this clone: Germline and genes: mouse. The CDR3 end falls 1 residue outside the read, so it is completed with the germline J gene. This chain links TRBV12-2 with TRBJ2-1; TRBD2 agrees at 11 bases. This CDR3 contains 14 residues. The germline gives CDR1 SGHLS, CDR2 HYDKME. The V and J ends lost 4 bases and 6 bases, in that order; junction bases with no gene match: 4. The sequenced part of the CDR3 DNA is TGTGCCAGCTCCCACTGGGGGGGCGCTGCTGAGCAGTTC. This codes for CASSHWGGAAEQF. The complete CDR3 reads CASSHWGGAAEQFF.

This clone was counted between two and nine times. Mouse names are used for the genes. The read ends 1 residue early relative to the CDR3; the germline J gene fills the gap. This chain links TRBV20 with TRBJ2-7, with 7 bases identical to TRBD1. CDR1 and CDR2 (germline): GFQATS, STVNSAI. Trimming removed 4 bases from V and 0 bases from J; junction bases left unmatched: 3. The CDR3 totals 13 residues. The CDR3 region is CGAKQGSSYEQYF. The covered CDR3 bases are TGTGGTGCTAAACAGGGGAGCTCCTATGAACAGTAC.